This TCR beta chain was obtained from a study of T cell repertoires in cytomegalovirus infection (dated by TCRdb to the late 2010s). As for the study more broadly: The HLA type of each donor mattered for the analysis, because public TCR beta signatures pointed to carriage of CMV infection along with the matching HLA type.

As to this clonotype: Which antigen it targets is not known. Within one base of it there is no much larger clone, and no base qualities were kept.

Here is what the overall study found, with its caveats: In the ex vivo response, HLA-C-restricted CMV-specific TCR beta clonotypes were dominant, and in two of eight donors the single most frequent clonotype came from this HLA-C-restricted group. Cumulative frequency of public TCR beta family members discriminated carriers of CMV infection plus the relevant HLA type in this cohort and an independent roughly 340-donor cohort.

CDR1 and CDR2, looked up from the germline V gene (reference sequence), are DFQATT and SNEGSKA. The CDR3 goes from the cysteine to the phenylalanine over 14 residues. Only the CDR3 portion is preserved as DNA: 42 bases, with reading frame beginning at the first base. V trim: 5 bases; J trim: 0 bases; unmatched bases: 5. Reads for this sample came from an Illumina HiSeq 1500. Starting from the raw public reads, TCRdb applied fastp trimming at Q25, assembled clones with MiXCR and retained in-frame beta chains. Merged by CDR3 protein, the rows form single entries marked with the most common genes and DNA. Here the sample has hundreds of thousands of distinct CDR3 sequences; more than 20% occur a single time. Around 7.6% of the sample is held by the ten biggest clonotypes.

The sample taken for sequencing was CD8+ T cells from PBMCs. Recombination connected TRBV20-1 to TRBJ2-3; 7 central nucleotides agree with TRBD2. The sequence was obtained from a human donor in good health (CMV status not recorded). Some clones in this sample may be carry-over from other donors' samples. The CDR3 region has the sequence CSADTSDSTDTQYF. The nucleotide sequence is given as TGCAGTGCTGACACTAGCGACAGCACAGATACGCAGTATTTT.